This passage covers 14 T cell receptor beta chains from one sample sequenced in a study of blood T cell repertoires in COVID-19. Using immunoSEQ multiplex PCR, the repertoire was profiled, and TCRdb retains in-frame clones only, with some absent. The sample yields a few hundred thousand clones, roughly 85% seen once. Sequencing was performed on peripheral blood. The origin of the receptors is a woman between 18 and 30 years old with acute or convalescent COVID-19.

The CDR3 DNA sequence: TGTGCCAGCAGCTCCCGACAGGCGAACACTGAAGCTTTCTTT. Translated, it gives CASSSRQANTEAFF. The V call is TRBV7-8, the J call TRBJ1-1, with D possibly TRBD1 on 6 matching bases. CDR1 is SGHVS, CDR2 FQNEAQ, per germline. This CDR3 has 14 residues. The germline V and J ends were trimmed by 4 bases and 1 base, with 10 bases remaining between them. Using reference TRBV7-8 and TRBJ1-1 for the parts outside the CDR3, the full variable domain is GAGVSQSPRYKVAKRGQDVALRCDPISGHVSLFWYQQALGQGPEFLTYFQNEAQLDKSGLPSDRFFAERPEGSVSTLKIQRTQQEDSAVYLCASSSRQANTEAFFGQGTRLTVV.

The gene calls are TRBV2 and TRBJ1-1, with TRBD1 matching over 7 bases. Germline values: CDR1 SNHLY, CDR2 FYNNEI. V lost 4 bases, J lost 5 bases, and 13 bases stayed unmatched. The CDR3 runs 16 residues. CDR3 in amino acids: CASSGNKETGETEAFF. CDR3 nucleotides: TGTGCCAGCAGTGGAAATAAAGAAACAGGGGAAACTGAAGCTTTCTTT.

This rearrangement joins TRBV9 to TRBJ2-5; maybe TRBD2 (6 bases). V lost 0 bases to trimming and J lost 2 bases, with 11 bases between them. Germline V gene lookup returns CDR1 SGDLS and CDR2 YYNGEE. The CDR3 is made up of 15 amino acids. The CDR3 protein is CASSVGVAVQETQYF. The CDR3 bases are TGTGCCAGCAGCGTAGGGGTAGCGGTACAAGAGACCCAGTACTTC.

The chain joins TRBV6-6 to TRBJ2-7; 12 nucleotides align to TRBD2. V lost 6 bases to trimming and J lost 2 bases; unmatched junction nucleotides: 14. The germline V gene encodes CDR1 MNHNY and CDR2 SVGAGI (reference sequence). The CDR3 consists of 18 residues. The CDR3 is CASRRGPGTSGFTYEQYF. The CDR3, as DNA: TGTGCCAGCAGGCGAGGACCCGGGACTAGCGGGTTTACCTACGAGCAGTACTTC.

The chain employs TRBV2 and TRBJ1-1; D is possibly TRBD1 (5 bases). CDR3 length: 13 residues. Deletions cut 7 bases from V and 2 bases from J, with 11 bases between. CDR1 is SNHLY and CDR2 is FYNNEI in the germline V gene. The DNA for the CDR3 is TGTGCCAGCATGCGACAGATTAACACTGAAGCTTTCTTT. Translated: CASMRQINTEAFF.

The chain links TRBV7-9 to TRBJ2-5, with 7 bases aligning to TRBD2. The CDR3 is made up of 14 amino acids. V trimming: 5 bases; J trimming: 2 bases; junction bases outside the gene matches: 5. The germline gives CDR1 SEHNR, CDR2 FQNEAQ (reference sequence). The CDR3, as DNA: TGTGCCAGCAGCCAACGGGACTATCAAGAGACCCAGTACTTC. It is translated as CASSQRDYQETQYF.

The chain has TRBV5-6 and TRBJ2-7; no clear D gene. V lost 5 bases, J lost 6 bases, and 12 bases lay in between. This CDR3 comprises 12 residues. Germline CDR1 is SGHDT and CDR2 is YYEEEE. This CDR3 reads CASSQFTGEQYF. The CDR3, as DNA: TGTGCCAGCAGTCAATTTACGGGCGAGCAGTACTTC.

The count of this clone is one. The chain joins TRBV11-3 to TRBJ2-5; TRBD1 matches at 8 bases. Germline V CDR1 and CDR2: SGHNT, YENEEA. The J segment lost 3 bases and the V segment lost 1 base, leaving 13 bases of the junction unmatched. CDR3 length equals 18 residues. CDR3 sequence reads: CASSLGPPQGAGEETQYF. DNA for the CDR3: TGTGCCAGCAGCTTAGGGCCCCCCCAGGGGGCGGGTGAAGAGACCCAGTACTTC.

The J gene is TRBJ2-4, the V gene TRBV30; tentative D call: TRBD2 (5 bases). Deletions cut 4 bases from V and 8 bases from J, with 15 bases between. CDR1 is GTSNPN, CDR2 SVGIG, per germline (reference sequence). The CDR3 covers 13 residues. The CDR3 sequence is CAWIGPGRDIQYF. In DNA form, the CDR3 reads TGTGCCTGGATTGGACCGGGGAGAGACATTCAGTACTTC.

This chain connects TRBV10-2 to TRBJ1-5, with 8 positions matching TRBD1. Trimming at V came to 3 bases and at J to 6 bases, leaving 7 bases not matched to a gene. This CDR3 is 15 amino acids long. The germline CDR1 and CDR2 sequences are WSHSY and SAAADI. CDR3 bases: TGCGCCAGCAGTGACCCAGGACAGGGTCCTCAGCCCCAGCATTTT. Translating it yields CASSDPGQGPQPQHF.

The rearrangement links TRBV6-4 to TRBJ2-1, with TRBD2 identical over 14 bases. The V segment lost 3 bases and the J segment 9 bases; nucleotides outside the gene matches: 1. Germline values: CDR1 MRHNA, CDR2 SNTAGT. The CDR3 contains 14 residues. The CDR3 DNA follows: TGTGCCAGCAGTGAGGGACTAGCGGGAGCTGAGCAGTTCTTC. Translated: CASSEGLAGAEQFF.

The rearrangement joins TRBV6-6 to TRBJ1-5; D remains ambiguous. The length of the CDR3 is 14 residues. In germline, CDR1 is MNHNY, CDR2 SVGAGI (reference sequence). With 8 bases removed from V and 0 bases from J, the gap between germline ends came to 11 bases. The CDR3 loop is CASLERNSNQPQHF. The CDR3 DNA is TGTGCCAGCCTAGAGCGGAATAGCAATCAGCCCCAGCATTTT.

As concerns this clone: A read error is likely, as this CDR3 ends without the conserved phenylalanine or tryptophan. The DNA is omitted, as the CDR3 cannot be located on it reliably, and the CDR3 follows TCRdb's listing. The V call is TRBV3-1 (or the pseudogene TRBV3-2), the J call TRBJ1-5; the D call of TRBD1 is as the table states it, not checked on the DNA. With termini counted, the CDR3 has 10 amino acids. CDR1 LGHDT and CDR2 YNNKEL come from the germline V gene (reference sequence). The CDR3 spells CASSQMDRAY.

The rearrangement links TRBV7-2 to TRBJ2-7; weak D call: TRBD1 (6 bases). This CDR3 has 16 residues. Deletions cut 5 bases from V and 2 bases from J, with 19 bases between. Germline lookup yields CDR1 SGHTA and CDR2 FQGNSA. The CDR3 DNA reads as TGTGCCAGCAGCCGTTCAGGGGCAGGAACCCCCTACGAGCAGTACTTC. Translated: CASSRSGAGTPYEQYF.